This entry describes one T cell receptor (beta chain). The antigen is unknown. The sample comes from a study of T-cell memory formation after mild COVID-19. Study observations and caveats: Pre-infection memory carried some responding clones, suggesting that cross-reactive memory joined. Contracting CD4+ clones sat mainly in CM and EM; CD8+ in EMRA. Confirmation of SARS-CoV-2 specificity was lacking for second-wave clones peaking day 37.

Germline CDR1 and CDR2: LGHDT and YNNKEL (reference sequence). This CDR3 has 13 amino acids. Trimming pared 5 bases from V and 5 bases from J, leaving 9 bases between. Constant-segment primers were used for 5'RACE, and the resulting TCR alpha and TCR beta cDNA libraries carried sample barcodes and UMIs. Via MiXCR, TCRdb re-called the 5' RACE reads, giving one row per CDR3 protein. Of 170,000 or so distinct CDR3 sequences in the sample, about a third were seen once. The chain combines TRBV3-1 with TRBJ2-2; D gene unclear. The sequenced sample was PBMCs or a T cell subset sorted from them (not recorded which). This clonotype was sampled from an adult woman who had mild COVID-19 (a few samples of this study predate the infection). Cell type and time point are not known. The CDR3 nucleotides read TGTGCCAGCAGCGGTATGCGGACCGGGGAGCTGTTTTTT. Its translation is CASSGMRTGELFF.